This T cell receptor beta chain stems from a study of cytomegalovirus exposure and HLA in healthy donors. Across the whole study: When 300 to 500 donors were genotyped, roughly 82% of them were found to fall in the Caucasian-associated ancestry cluster.

The PCR made use of 60 Vbeta and 13 Jbeta primers. The method was immunoSEQ multiplex PCR; TCRdb's version includes in-frame clones alone and lacks a portion of them. Among under 150,000 clones listed, roughly 69% were seen once. Comments on this clone: Antigen: not known.

Study-wide findings and caveats: Among immune exposure information, only CMV serostatus was available. An observed cluster of highly shared sequence variants was recorded as a likely sequencing artifact.

The germline V gene has CDR1 GTSNPN and CDR2 SVGIG (reference sequence). CDR3 length equals 14 residues. With 1 base clipped from V and 4 bases from J, the junction kept 3 bases outside the gene matches. The chain employs TRBV30 and TRBJ1-5, with 8 bases lining up with TRBD1. This clonotype was obtained from a woman in her thirties or forties in good health and CMV-seropositive. The sample consisted of PBMCs. CDR3: CAWSGTGRNQPQHF. The CDR3 coding sequence is TGTGCCTGGAGTGGGACAGGGAGGAATCAGCCCCAGCATTTT. The whole variable domain, filled in from reference TRBV30 and TRBJ1-5, reads SQTIHQWPATLVQPVGSPLSLECTVEGTSNPNLYWYRQAAGRGLQLLFYSVGIGQISSEVPQNLSASRPQDRQFILSSKKLLLSDSGFYLCAWSGTGRNQPQHFGDGTRLSIL.